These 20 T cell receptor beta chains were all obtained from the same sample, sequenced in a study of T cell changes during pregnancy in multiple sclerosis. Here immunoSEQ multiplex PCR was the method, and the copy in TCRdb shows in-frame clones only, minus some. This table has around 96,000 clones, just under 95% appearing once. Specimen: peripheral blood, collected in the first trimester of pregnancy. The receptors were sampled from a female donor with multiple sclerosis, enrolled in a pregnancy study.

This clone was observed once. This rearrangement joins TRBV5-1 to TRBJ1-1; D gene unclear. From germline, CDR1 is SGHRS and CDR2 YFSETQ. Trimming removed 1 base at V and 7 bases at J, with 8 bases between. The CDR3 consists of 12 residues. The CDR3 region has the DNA TGCGCCAGCAGCTTGTCGCAGAATGAAGCTTTCTTT. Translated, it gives CASSLSQNEAFF.

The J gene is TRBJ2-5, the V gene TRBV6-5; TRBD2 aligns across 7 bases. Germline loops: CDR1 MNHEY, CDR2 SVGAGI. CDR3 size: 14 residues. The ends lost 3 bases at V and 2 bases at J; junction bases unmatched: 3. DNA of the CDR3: TGTGCCAGCAGTTATGTGGGGGGGCAAGAGACCCAGTACTTC. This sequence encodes CASSYVGGQETQYF.

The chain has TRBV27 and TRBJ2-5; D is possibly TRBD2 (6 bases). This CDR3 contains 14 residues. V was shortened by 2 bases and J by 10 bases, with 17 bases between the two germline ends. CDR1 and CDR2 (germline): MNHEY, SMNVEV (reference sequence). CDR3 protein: CASSLEGAPGDQYF. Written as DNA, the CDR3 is TGTGCCAGCAGTTTAGAAGGGGCCCCGGGAGACCAGTACTTC.

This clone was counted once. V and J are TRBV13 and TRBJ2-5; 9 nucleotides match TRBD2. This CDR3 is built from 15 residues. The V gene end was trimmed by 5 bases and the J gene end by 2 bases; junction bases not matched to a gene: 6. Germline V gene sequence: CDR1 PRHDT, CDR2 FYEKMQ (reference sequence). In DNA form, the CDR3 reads TGTGCCAGCAGCGCCCGGACTAGCGCACAAGAGACCCAGTACTTC. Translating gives CASSARTSAQETQYF.

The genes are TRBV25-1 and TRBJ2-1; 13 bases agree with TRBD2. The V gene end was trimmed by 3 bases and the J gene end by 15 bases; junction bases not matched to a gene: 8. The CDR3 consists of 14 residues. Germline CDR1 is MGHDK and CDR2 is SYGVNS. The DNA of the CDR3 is TGTGCCAGCAGTGACCCCGGACTAGCGGGGGTCTTGTTCTTC. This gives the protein CASSDPGLAGVLFF.

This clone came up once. CDR3 coding DNA: TGTGCCAGCAGCGCCCACCATCGGAGGGAACCCGGGGAGCTGTTTTTT. This codes for CASSAHHRREPGELFF. V and J are TRBV9 and TRBJ2-2; possible D gene TRBD2, 6 bases. The CDR3 is 16 amino acids. V lost 3 bases and J 6 bases, leaving 18 bases between the germline ends. Per germline, CDR1 SGDLS and CDR2 YYNGEE.

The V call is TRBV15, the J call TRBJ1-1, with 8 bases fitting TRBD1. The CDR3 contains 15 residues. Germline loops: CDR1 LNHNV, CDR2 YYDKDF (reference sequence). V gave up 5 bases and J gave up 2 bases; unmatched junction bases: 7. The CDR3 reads CATSWSRGPNTEAFF. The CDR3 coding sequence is TGTGCCACCAGCTGGAGCAGGGGGCCCAACACTGAAGCTTTCTTT.

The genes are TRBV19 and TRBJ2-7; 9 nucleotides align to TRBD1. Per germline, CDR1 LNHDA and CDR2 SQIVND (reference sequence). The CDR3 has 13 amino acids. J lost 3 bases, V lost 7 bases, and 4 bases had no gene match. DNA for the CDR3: TGTGCCAGTAACCTGGGACAGGGCTACGAGCAGTACTTC. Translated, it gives CASNLGQGYEQYF.

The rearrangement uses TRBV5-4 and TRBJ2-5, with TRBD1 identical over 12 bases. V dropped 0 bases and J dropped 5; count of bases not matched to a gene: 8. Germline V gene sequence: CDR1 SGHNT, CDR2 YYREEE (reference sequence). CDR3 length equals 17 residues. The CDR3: CASSLGGGTGGFETQYF. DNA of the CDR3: TGTGCCAGCAGCTTGGGAGGGGGGACAGGGGGCTTTGAGACCCAGTACTTC.

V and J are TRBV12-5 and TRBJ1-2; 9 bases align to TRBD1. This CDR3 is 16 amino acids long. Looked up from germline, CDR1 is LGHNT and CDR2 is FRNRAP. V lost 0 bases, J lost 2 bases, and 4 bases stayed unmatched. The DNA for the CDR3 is TGTGCTAGTGGTTTGGTACTCGGGACAGGGAACTATGGCTACACCTTC. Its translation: CASGLVLGTGNYGYTF.

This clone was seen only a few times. CDR3 bases: TGCGCCAGCAGCAGGACAGGGAACAATTCACCCCTCCACTTT. It translates to CASSRTGNNSPLHF. The rearrangement uses TRBV5-1 and TRBJ1-6; 8 bases align to TRBD1. Losses at the gene ends were 4 bases for V and 7 bases for J; bases not matched to a gene: 4. Germline loops: CDR1 SGHRS, CDR2 YFSETQ. The CDR3 loop spans 14 amino acids.

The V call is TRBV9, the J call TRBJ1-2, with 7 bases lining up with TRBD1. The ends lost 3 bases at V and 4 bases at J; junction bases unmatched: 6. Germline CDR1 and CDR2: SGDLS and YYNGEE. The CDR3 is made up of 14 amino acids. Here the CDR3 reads CASSDRQGGYGYTF. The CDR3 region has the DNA TGTGCCAGCAGCGATCGACAGGGCGGCTATGGCTACACCTTC.

Here the CDR3 DNA reads TGTGCCAGTAGTATCCCCCAGGGGATATTTAACTATGGCTACACCTTC. Amino acid sequence: CASSIPQGIFNYGYTF. The rearrangement joins TRBV19 to TRBJ1-2; a weak D match, TRBD1 (6 bases). The CDR3 covers 16 residues. Germline CDR1 is LNHDA and CDR2 is SQIVND (reference sequence). Between the trimmed V and J ends, which lost 3 bases and 1 base, there was a span of 15 bases.

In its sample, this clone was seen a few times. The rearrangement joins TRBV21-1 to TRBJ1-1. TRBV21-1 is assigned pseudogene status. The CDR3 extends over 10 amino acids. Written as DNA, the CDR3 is TGTGCCAGCACACCTACCCGCACGGTATTT. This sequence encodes CASTPTRTVF.

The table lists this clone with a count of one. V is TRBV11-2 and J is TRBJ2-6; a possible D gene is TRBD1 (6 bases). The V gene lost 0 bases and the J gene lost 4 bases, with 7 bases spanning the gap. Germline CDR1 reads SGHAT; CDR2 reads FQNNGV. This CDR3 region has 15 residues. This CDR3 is CASSLEGAGANVLTF. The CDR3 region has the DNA TGTGCCAGCAGCTTAGAGGGGGCCGGGGCCAACGTCCTGACTTTC.

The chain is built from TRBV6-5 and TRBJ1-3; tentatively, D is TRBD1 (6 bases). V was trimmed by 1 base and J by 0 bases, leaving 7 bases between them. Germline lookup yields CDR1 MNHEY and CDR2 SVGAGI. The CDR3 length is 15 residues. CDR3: CASSYWGPSGNTIYF. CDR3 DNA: TGTGCCAGCAGTTACTGGGGGCCCTCTGGAAACACCATATATTTT.

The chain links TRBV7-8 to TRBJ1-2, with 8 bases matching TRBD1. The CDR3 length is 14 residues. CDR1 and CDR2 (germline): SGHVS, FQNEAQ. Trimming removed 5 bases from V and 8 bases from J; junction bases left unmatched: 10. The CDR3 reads CASSPRTGLDGYTF. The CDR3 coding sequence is TGTGCCAGCAGCCCACGGACAGGGTTGGACGGCTACACCTTC.

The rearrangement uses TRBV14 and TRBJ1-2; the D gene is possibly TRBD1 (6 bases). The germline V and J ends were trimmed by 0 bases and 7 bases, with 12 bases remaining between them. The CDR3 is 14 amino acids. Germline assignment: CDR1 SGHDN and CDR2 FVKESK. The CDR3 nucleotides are TGTGCCAGCAGCCAAGATCTGTCAGGGGTTGGCTACACCTTC. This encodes CASSQDLSGVGYTF. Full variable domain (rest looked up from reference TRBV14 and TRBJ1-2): EAGVTQFPSHSVIEKGQTVTLRCDPISGHDNLYWYRRVMGKEIKFLLHFVKESKQDESGMPNNRFLAERTGGTYSTLKVQPAELEDSGVYFCASSQDLSGVGYTFGSGTRLTVV.

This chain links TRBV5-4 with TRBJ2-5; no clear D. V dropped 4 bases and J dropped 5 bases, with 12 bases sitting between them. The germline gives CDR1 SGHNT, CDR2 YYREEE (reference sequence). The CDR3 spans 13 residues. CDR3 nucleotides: TGTGCCAGCAGCCCTGGTATGGGCGAGACCCAGTACTTC. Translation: CASSPGMGETQYF.

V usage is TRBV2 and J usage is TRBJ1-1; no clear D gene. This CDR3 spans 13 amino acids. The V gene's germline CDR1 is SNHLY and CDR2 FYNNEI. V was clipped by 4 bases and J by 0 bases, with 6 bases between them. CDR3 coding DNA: TGTGCCAGCAGTGTACAGCTGAACACTGAAGCTTTCTTT. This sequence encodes CASSVQLNTEAFF.